The rows below give T cell receptor beta chains drawn from one sample of a study of T cell responses to AZD1222 COVID-19 vaccine. Profiling relied on immunoSEQ multiplex PCR, and the TCRdb table lists in-frame clones only, not all of them. The table lists roughly 180,000 clones, roughly 90% of them singletons, with approximately 1.7% in the top ten. Here the sequenced sample was peripheral blood, taken 28 days after the second AZD1222 dose. These receptor sequences come from an adult who received the AZD1222 COVID-19 vaccine. Both conserved end residues are part of each CDR3. Size tells how often a clone was seen (once, few, many) or the class of an expanded clone, and some rows leave it out.

J | size | V | CDR3
TRBJ2-7 | . | TRBV7-8 | CASSTGLAGLSEQYF
TRBJ2-1 | . | TRBV10-3 | CAISGRGDEQFF
TRBJ1-1 | once | TRBV29-1 | CSVVSRDNRGYTEAFF
TRBJ1-2 | . | TRBV19 | CASSIWGAAGYTF
TRBJ2-7 | . | TRBV18 | CASSPPNGGHEQYF
TRBJ1-2 | . | TRBV7-2 | CASSLARLNYGYTF
TRBJ1-5 | . | TRBV19 | CASSTGTGHQPQHF
TRBJ2-1 | . | TRBV5-6 | CASSLATISFF
TRBJ2-7 | . | TRBV6-5 | CASSFRRTSGTYEQYF
TRBJ1-2 | . | TRBV12-5 | CASGLGPVTF
TRBJ2-7 | . | TRBV11-2 | CASSLNPGTYEQYF
TRBJ2-5 | once | TRBV10-3 | CASRTGSQETQYF
TRBJ2-1 | . | TRBV7-3 | CASSLTSLDEQFF
TRBJ1-6 | few | TRBV5-1 | CASSTLDRGHSPLHF
TRBJ2-5 | . | TRBV4-2 | CASSQDLRATETQYF
TRBJ1-6 | . | TRBV3-1/TRBV3-2 | CASSRDRGRFHF
TRBJ1-5 | . | TRBV2 | CASSPQLNQPQHF
TRBJ1-5 | few | TRBV19 | CASSIGDRQPQHF
TRBJ2-7 | . | TRBV27 | CASSSRDRVSYEQYF
TRBJ1-5 | . | TRBV10-2 | CASSTTESQPQHF
TRBJ1-3 | . | TRBV21-1 | CASRSHPRQTDCSGNTIYF
TRBJ1-2 | . | TRBV6-5 | CASSYRGTSNYGYTF
TRBJ2-7 | . | TRBV27 | CASTTGGNEQYF
TRBJ1-1 | . | TRBV6-5 | CASRSGTGGNTEAFF
TRBJ2-5 | . | TRBV5-1 | CASSENQETQYF
TRBJ1-5 | . | TRBV4-2 | CASSPLDRGYSNQPQHF
TRBJ2-7 | . | TRBV6-5 | CASSYGGGISYEQYF
TRBJ2-7 | . | TRBV2 | CASSVGSFYEQYF
TRBJ2-1 | . | TRBV18 | CASSPKTSGNEQFF
TRBJ2-7 | . | TRBV5-1 | CASSIGDRVTYEQYF
TRBJ2-2 | . | TRBV5-1 | CASSSGTTNTGELFF
TRBJ2-1 | . | TRBV2 | CASSGVPDWLAGYNEQFF
TRBJ2-1 | . | TRBV19 | CASSITGGPIEQFF